What follows are 24 T cell receptor beta chains derived from one specimen sequenced in a study of neurological immune-mediated disorders. TCRdb re-called the 5' RACE reads with MiXCR, one entry per CDR3 protein. The data contain about 54,000 distinct CDR3 sequences, 3% to 4.5% of them singletons. The specimen sequenced was CD4+ T cells from blood. The receptors originated from a woman in her thirties or forties with multiple sclerosis.

This clonotype appeared many times. V gene TRBV13 combines with J gene TRBJ2-7; D might be TRBD2 (6 bases). V dropped 4 bases and J dropped 2 bases, with 15 bases sitting between them. Germline CDR1 is PRHDT and CDR2 is FYEKMQ (reference sequence). The CDR3 length is 15 residues. CDR3 sequence: CASSSLPSATYEQYF. CDR3 coding DNA: TGTGCCAGCAGCTCCCTTCCTAGCGCGACCTACGAGCAGTACTTC.

This clonotype was found many times. The rearrangement joins TRBV20-1 to TRBJ2-7; 12 nucleotides line up with TRBD2. CDR1 is DFQATT, CDR2 SNEGSKA, per germline (reference sequence). CDR3 length equals 16 residues. Trimming removed 2 bases from V and 2 bases from J; junction bases left unmatched: 7. This chain's CDR3 is CSARPFTSGGPYEQYF. For the CDR3, the DNA is TGCAGTGCTAGACCATTTACTAGCGGGGGGCCCTACGAGCAGTACTTC.

In this sample, this clonotype turned up many times. The gene calls are TRBV18 and TRBJ1-5; D gene uncertain. CDR3 length: 15 residues. Germline V CDR1 and CDR2: KGHSH, LQKENI. V lost 2 bases to trimming and J lost 0 bases, with 8 bases between them. DNA of the CDR3: TGTGCCAGCTCACCAATCCAGGATAGCAATCAGCCCCAGCATTTT. Residues: CASSPIQDSNQPQHF.

This clonotype was detected ten times or more. This chain joins TRBV6-2 or TRBV6-3 and TRBJ2-1, with TRBD1 as a possible D gene (6 bases). This CDR3 is 14 amino acids long. Per the germline V gene, CDR1 is MNHEY and CDR2 is SVGEGT. Between the trimmed V and J ends, which lost 6 bases and 2 bases, there was a span of 11 bases. The CDR3 DNA follows: TGTGCCAGCAGAAACAGGGTTGCCTACAATGAGCAGTTCTTC. It encodes CASRNRVAYNEQFF.

This clonotype was counted at least ten times. V is TRBV7-8 and J is TRBJ2-5, with D perhaps TRBD2 (5 bases). With 1 base removed from V and 4 bases from J, the gap between germline ends came to 22 bases. The CDR3 sequence is 18 residues long. Germline CDR1 SGHVS, CDR2 FQNEAQ. This CDR3 is CASSLGRLAVVPRETQYF. CDR3 coding DNA: TGTGCCAGCAGCTTAGGGCGTCTAGCAGTGGTCCCCCGAGAGACCCAGTACTTC.

Ten or more counts support this clonotype. The chain is built from TRBV29-1 and TRBJ2-7; D ambiguous. CDR1 and CDR2 from the germline V gene are SQVTM and ANQGSEA. The CDR3 totals 10 residues. Trimming left V 4 bases short and J 5 bases short, with 6 bases between. The CDR3 spells CSVGSNEQYF. DNA for the CDR3: TGCAGCGTTGGGAGTAACGAGCAGTACTTC.

This clonotype was seen ten or more times. The gene calls are TRBV29-1 and TRBJ1-3; D is unclear. The CDR3 is 16 residues long. V shed 0 bases and J shed 1 base, with 13 bases lying between them. Germline CDR1 and CDR2: SQVTM and ANQGSEA. CDR3 in amino acids: CSVEDNHRRSGNTIYF. CDR3 DNA: TGCAGCGTTGAAGATAACCACCGTCGGTCTGGAAACACCATATATTTT.

This clonotype appeared many times. The genes are TRBV20-1 and TRBJ2-1; no reliable D call. V shed 1 base and J shed 0 bases, with 10 bases lying between them. CDR1 and CDR2 (germline): DFQATT, SNEGSKA (reference sequence). The CDR3 loop spans 15 amino acids. CDR3 region: CSARGTVSSYNEQFF. The CDR3 DNA sequence: TGCAGTGCTAGAGGGACGGTGAGCTCCTACAATGAGCAGTTCTTC.

The sample holds many counts of this clonotype. The J gene is TRBJ1-1, the V gene TRBV3-1, with D tentatively TRBD1 (5 bases). The CDR3 spans 14 residues. CDR1 is LGHDT, CDR2 YNNKEL, per germline (reference sequence). Trimming removed 4 bases at V and 4 bases at J, with 13 bases between. The CDR3 sequence: CASSLPGVGTEAFF. The CDR3, as DNA: TGTGCCAGCAGCCTCCCGGGGGTCGGCACTGAAGCTTTCTTT.

This clonotype was observed at least ten times. This chain connects TRBV20-1 to TRBJ2-7, with no clear D. The CDR3 is 14 residues long. Germline V gives CDR1 DFQATT, CDR2 SNEGSKA (reference sequence). V dropped 3 bases and J dropped 0 bases, with 12 bases sitting between them. The CDR3 coding sequence is TGCAGTGCTAGTAGAGCAGGAGTCTCCTACGAGCAGTACTTC. This sequence encodes CSASRAGVSYEQYF.

This clonotype has ten or more counts. The chain links TRBV10-3 to TRBJ1-3; 8 bases line up with TRBD1. Germline-derived CDR1 and CDR2 are ENHRY and SYGVKD. The length of the CDR3 is 15 residues. V lost 11 bases, J lost 4 bases, and 13 bases stayed unmatched. CDR3 residues: CAVNPGQGLGNTIYF. The CDR3 DNA reads TGTGCCGTGAACCCAGGACAGGGCTTGGGAAACACCATATATTTT.

This clonotype was seen many times. The chain combines TRBV5-1 with TRBJ2-3; no definite D call. CDR1 is SGHRS and CDR2 is YFSETQ in the germline V gene. Between the trimmed V and J ends, which lost 1 base and 2 bases, there was a span of 11 bases. The CDR3 loop spans 15 amino acids. The chain's CDR3 is CASSLLGWITDTQYF. DNA of the CDR3: TGCGCCAGCAGCTTGTTAGGTTGGATCACAGATACGCAGTATTTT. Filled out from reference TRBV5-1 and TRBJ2-3, the complete variable domain reads KAGVTQTPRYLIKTRGQQVTLSCSPISGHRSVSWYQQTPGQGLQFLFEYFSETQRNKGNFPGRFSGRQFSNSRSEMNVSTLELGDSALYLCASSLLGWITDTQYFGPGTRLTVL.

Regarding this clonotype: The CDR3 end shows no conserved phenylalanine or tryptophan, and so a read error is likely. CDR3 in DNA: TGCGCCAACAGCTTGGTTGCGGGGGACACCGGGGAGCTGTTTCTT. Protein product: CANSLVAGDTGELFL. The chain couples TRBV5-1 to TRBJ2-2, with 7 positions matching TRBD2. The CDR3 length is 15 residues. Per germline, CDR1 SGHRS and CDR2 YFSETQ.

The table lists this clonotype with many counts. The chain carries TRBV3-1 and TRBJ2-3; 7 bases are a match to TRBD2. V dropped 4 bases and J dropped 7; count of bases not matched to a gene: 11. The CDR3 has 15 residues. Per germline, CDR1 LGHDT and CDR2 YNNKEL (reference sequence). DNA for the CDR3: TGTGCCAGCAGCCCGAATGGGGGGGACGTGTATACGCAGTATTTT. As protein: CASSPNGGDVYTQYF.

This clonotype was observed many times. V is TRBV9 and J is TRBJ2-3, with 7 bases aligning to TRBD1. The CDR3 runs 14 residues. The germline V gene has CDR1 SGDLS and CDR2 YYNGEE. V was clipped by 2 bases and J by 1 base; unmatched bases: 1. CDR3 residues: CASSVGQGTDTQYF. The CDR3 DNA follows: TGTGCCAGCAGCGTCGGACAGGGCACAGATACGCAGTATTTT.

Many counts were recorded for this clonotype. The DNA of the CDR3 is TGTGCCACCAGTGGTACAGGGGCGGAGACCCAGTACTTC. Amino acid sequence: CATSGTGAETQYF. V gene TRBV24-1 combines with J gene TRBJ2-5; 7 bases line up with TRBD1. V was pared by 5 bases and J by 5 bases, with 4 bases of the junction left unmatched. The CDR3 totals 13 residues. Germline CDR1 KGHDR, CDR2 SFDVKD.

This clonotype was seen at least ten times. V and J are TRBV2 and TRBJ2-3, with 10 bases identical to TRBD2. Trimming cost V 8 bases and J 7 bases; bases outside gene matches: 6. CDR1 is SNHLY, CDR2 FYNNEI, per germline. There are 13 residues in the CDR3. The CDR3 sequence is CASPSGGAYTQYF. CDR3 nucleotides: TGTGCCAGCCCGAGCGGGGGGGCCTATACGCAGTATTTT.

The sample holds many counts of this clonotype. This chain joins TRBV14 and TRBJ1-2; D may be TRBD1 (5 bases). The V end lost 0 bases, the J end lost 2 bases, and 13 bases lay between the germline ends. CDR1 SGHDN and CDR2 FVKESK come from the germline V gene. The CDR3 sequence is 16 residues long. The CDR3 reads CASSQDQEGRNYGYTF. The CDR3 DNA reads TGTGCCAGCAGCCAAGATCAGGAGGGGCGGAACTATGGCTACACCTTC. The whole variable domain, remainder taken from reference TRBV14 and TRBJ1-2, is EAGVTQFPSHSVIEKGQTVTLRCDPISGHDNLYWYRRVMGKEIKFLLHFVKESKQDESGMPNNRFLAERTGGTYSTLKVQPAELEDSGVYFCASSQDQEGRNYGYTFGSGTRLTVV.

This clonotype has just one count. The chain uses TRBV10-3 and TRBJ2-5; 7 bases align to TRBD1. The J segment lost 0 bases and the V segment lost 7 bases, leaving 14 bases of the junction unmatched. Germline CDR1 reads ENHRY; CDR2 reads SYGVKD. CDR3 length: 17 residues. The DNA for the CDR3 is TGTGCCATCACCGGGACAGCTGCCCTGGCGTACCAAGAGACCCAGTACTTC. It yields the protein CAITGTAALAYQETQYF.

This clonotype occurred many times. The rearrangement uses TRBV30 and TRBJ1-5; D might be TRBD1 (5 bases). The length of the CDR3 is 17 residues. V lost 3 bases and J 5 bases, leaving 23 bases between the germline ends. CDR1 is GTSNPN and CDR2 is SVGIG in the germline V gene (reference sequence). CDR3 DNA sequence: TGTGCCTGGAGCCCATCTGCGGGGGGGGTGAGGGATCAGCCCCAGCATTTT. Protein product: CAWSPSAGGVRDQPQHF.

The table lists this clonotype with many counts. The genes are TRBV6-2 or TRBV6-3 and TRBJ2-3; D is perhaps TRBD2 (7 bases). From germline, CDR1 is MNHEY and CDR2 SVGEGT. Trimming took 8 bases from V and 1 from J, leaving 25 bases between them. The length of the CDR3 is 18 residues. The CDR3 region has the DNA TGTGCCAGCGGGGGCCTCCCCGGACGGGGGGCCCGCACAGATACGCAGTATTTT. As protein: CASGGLPGRGARTDTQYF.

At least ten counts were recorded for this clonotype. V is TRBV5-1 and J is TRBJ2-7; perhaps TRBD2 as D (6 bases). The CDR3 has 13 amino acids. The V gene's germline CDR1 is SGHRS and CDR2 YFSETQ. V gave up 4 bases and J gave up 2 bases, with 10 bases separating them. Here the CDR3 DNA reads TGCGCCAGCAGCATCGGGAGTCCCTACGAGCAGTACTTC. This translates into CASSIGSPYEQYF.

This clonotype occurred many times. This chain joins TRBV12-3 or TRBV12-4 and TRBJ1-2, with D possibly being TRBD1 (5 bases). V lost 4 bases and J lost 7, with 7 bases in between. The CDR3 spans 11 residues. The DNA for the CDR3 is TGTGCCAGCAGTTGGGGGACTGGCTACACCTTC. It encodes CASSWGTGYTF.

In its sample, this clonotype was seen many times. CDR3 in DNA: TGCAGCGCAGATAGCGGAATTACCACAGATACGCAGTATTTT. Translated, it gives CSADSGITTDTQYF. V usage is TRBV29-1 and J usage is TRBJ2-3, with a possible D match to TRBD2 (6 bases). This CDR3 contains 14 residues. V was shortened by 7 bases and J by 2 bases, with 16 bases between the two germline ends. In germline, CDR1 is SQVTM, CDR2 ANQGSEA.